The 10 T cell receptor beta chains given below trace back to one sample, sequenced in a study of blood T cell repertoires in COVID-19. Libraries were prepared by immunoSEQ multiplex PCR; TCRdb keeps only in-frame clonotypes and omits some of them. Of fewer than 250,000 clones detected, around nine tenths appear once; the ten largest clones hold roughly 0.7%. What was sequenced was peripheral blood. All receptors come from a middle-aged man with acute or convalescent COVID-19.

V gene TRBV6-5 combines with J gene TRBJ2-2, with D perhaps TRBD1 (6 bases). Germline CDR1 and CDR2: MNHEY and SVGAGI. Between the trimmed V and J ends, which lost 2 bases and 3 bases, there was a span of 13 bases. There are 16 residues in the CDR3. CDR3 DNA: TGTGCCAGCAGTTACGGAACAGGGATCCACACCGGGGAGCTGTTTTTT. It translates to CASSYGTGIHTGELFF.

The J gene is TRBJ1-4, the V gene TRBV7-2, with 7 nucleotides matching TRBD1. The CDR3 sequence is 16 residues long. V lost 6 bases and J lost 8; bases outside the gene matches: 15. Germline CDR1 is SGHTA and CDR2 is FQGNSA. For the CDR3, the DNA is TGTGCCAGCAGGAGCGGTTTACAGGGGAGTGGGGAAAAACTGTTTTTT. Its translation: CASRSGLQGSGEKLFF.

The chain uses TRBV7-2 and TRBJ2-3; weak D call: TRBD2 (6 bases). This CDR3 has 16 residues. The germline V gene has CDR1 SGHTA and CDR2 FQGNSA. With 1 base removed from V and 6 bases from J, the gap between germline ends came to 17 bases. As DNA, the CDR3 is TGTGCCAGCAGCTTAGGAGGGACTCAAGGGATTGATACGCAGTATTTT. Its translation: CASSLGGTQGIDTQYF.

The rearrangement links TRBV11-3 to TRBJ2-1; possible D gene TRBD1, 5 bases. The CDR3 totals 14 residues. V was clipped by 2 bases and J by 8 bases, with 13 bases between them. Germline values: CDR1 SGHNT, CDR2 YENEEA. The CDR3 is CASSLRGLVDEQFF. For the CDR3, the DNA is TGTGCCAGCAGCTTAAGGGGCCTAGTCGATGAGCAGTTCTTC.

The chain joins TRBV5-1 to TRBJ1-1, with D possibly TRBD1 on 5 matching bases. This CDR3 has 15 residues. V was clipped by 1 base and J by 3 bases, with 13 bases between them. Looked up from germline, CDR1 is SGHRS and CDR2 is YFSETQ. The CDR3 reads CASSLLQGGDTEAFF. The CDR3 DNA sequence: TGCGCCAGCAGCTTGCTTCAGGGAGGCGACACTGAAGCTTTCTTT.

The J gene is TRBJ2-3, the V gene TRBV15, with TRBD2 identical over 7 bases. Germline values: CDR1 LNHNV, CDR2 YYDKDF (reference sequence). The CDR3 consists of 16 residues. J was trimmed by 2 bases and V by 5 bases; bases with no gene match: 10. The CDR3 protein is CATSSRREGPTDTQYF. The DNA of the CDR3 is TGTGCCACCAGCTCCCGGAGGGAGGGCCCCACAGATACGCAGTATTTT.

V and J are TRBV4-2 and TRBJ2-1, with 11 positions matching TRBD2. This CDR3 comprises 17 residues. Unmatched junction bases numbered 5, after V lost 4 bases and J lost 0 bases. Germline V lookup: CDR1 LGHNA, CDR2 YNFKEQ. The CDR3 sequence is CASSPGLADSSYNEQFF. The CDR3 region has the DNA TGTGCCAGCAGCCCGGGACTAGCGGACAGCTCCTACAATGAGCAGTTCTTC.

This sequence joins TRBV6-5 and TRBJ1-6; D is unresolved. CDR3 size: 14 residues. V lost 7 bases, J lost 3 bases, and 10 bases lay in between. Germline V CDR1 and CDR2: MNHEY, SVGAGI. CDR3 in DNA: TGTGCCAGCACCCAGCCAGGCTATAATTCACCCCTCCACTTT. This translates into CASTQPGYNSPLHF.

The chain uses TRBV28 and TRBJ2-3; tentatively, D is TRBD2 (6 bases). CDR3 length: 16 amino acids. V was trimmed by 3 bases and J by 5 bases, leaving 18 bases between them. Looked up from germline, CDR1 is MDHEN and CDR2 is SYDVKM. The CDR3 loop is CASSLGSWRAVDTQYF. The CDR3 DNA sequence: TGTGCCAGCAGTTTGGGGTCTTGGAGGGCCGTAGATACGCAGTATTTT.

V usage is TRBV7-9 and J usage is TRBJ2-1; 13 bases are shared with TRBD2. V was pared by 5 bases and J by 7 bases, with 5 bases of the junction left unmatched. In germline, CDR1 is SEHNR, CDR2 FQNEAQ (reference sequence). The CDR3 has 15 residues. CDR3 region: CASSRTLAGGNEQFF. CDR3 bases: TGTGCCAGCAGCCGAACACTAGCGGGAGGGAATGAGCAGTTCTTC.